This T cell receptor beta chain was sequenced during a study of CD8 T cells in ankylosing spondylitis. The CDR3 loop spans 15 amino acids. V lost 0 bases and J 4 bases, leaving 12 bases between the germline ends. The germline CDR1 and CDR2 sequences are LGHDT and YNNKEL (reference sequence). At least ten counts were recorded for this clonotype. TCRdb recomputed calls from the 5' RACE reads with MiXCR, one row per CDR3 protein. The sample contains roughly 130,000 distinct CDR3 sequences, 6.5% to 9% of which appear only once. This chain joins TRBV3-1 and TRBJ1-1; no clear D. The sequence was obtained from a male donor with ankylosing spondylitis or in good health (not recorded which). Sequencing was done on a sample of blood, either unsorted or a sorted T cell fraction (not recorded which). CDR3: CASSQEDGGSTEAFF. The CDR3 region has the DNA TGTGCCAGCAGCCAAGAAGATGGAGGGAGCACTGAAGCTTTCTTT. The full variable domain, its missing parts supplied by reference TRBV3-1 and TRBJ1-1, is DTAVSQTPKYLVTQMGNDKSIKCEQNLGHDTMYWYKQDSKKFLKIMFSYNNKELIINETVPNRFSPKSPDKAHLNLHINSLELGDSAVYFCASSQEDGGSTEAFFGQGTRLTVV.